This T cell receptor beta chain was found in a study of blood T cell repertoires in COVID-19. Turning to the study itself: From the United States, Italy and Spain came samples of acute and convalescent COVID-19. T cells, B-cell-depleted T cells, or PBMCs supplied cDNA or gDNA.

V was pared by 6 bases and J by 6 bases, with 11 bases between. The CDR3 has 13 residues. Looked up from germline, CDR1 is MNHEY and CDR2 is SMNVEV (reference sequence). In the source study's methods: Researchers report that nucleated cell counts were estimated from reference gene primer amplification. TCRdb's copy holds only in-frame clones and misses some; the assay was immunoSEQ multiplex PCR. V and J calls and clone size are as listed in that table; D and trimming were resolved from the DNA. The sample consists of about 180,000 clones, 70% to 90% of them appearing once. Sequencing was carried out using peripheral blood. The rearrangement uses TRBV27 and TRBJ2-2, with D possibly TRBD2 on 5 matching bases. The receptor comes from a human donor with active or convalescent COVID-19. The donor label of this sample is uncertain. The CDR3 here is CASSPRRSGELFF. In DNA, the CDR3 is TGTGCCAGCAGCCCGCGGAGGTCCGGGGAGCTGTTTTTT.